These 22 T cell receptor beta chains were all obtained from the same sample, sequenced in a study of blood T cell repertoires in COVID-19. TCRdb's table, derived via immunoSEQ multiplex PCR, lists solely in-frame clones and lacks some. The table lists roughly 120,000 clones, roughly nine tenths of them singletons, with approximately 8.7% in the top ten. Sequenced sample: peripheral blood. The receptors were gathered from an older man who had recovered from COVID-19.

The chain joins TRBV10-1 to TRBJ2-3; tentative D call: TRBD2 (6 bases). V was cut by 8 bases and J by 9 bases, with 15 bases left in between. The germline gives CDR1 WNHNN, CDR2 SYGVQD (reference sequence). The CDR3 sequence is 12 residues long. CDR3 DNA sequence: TGCGCCAGCGGTCCGGGGGTTAACACGCAGTATTTT. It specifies CASGPGVNTQYF.

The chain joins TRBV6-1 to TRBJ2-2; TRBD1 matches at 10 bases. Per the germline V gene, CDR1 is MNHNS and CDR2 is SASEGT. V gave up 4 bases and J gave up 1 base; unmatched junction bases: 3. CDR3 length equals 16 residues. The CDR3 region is CASSGQGAGNTGELFF. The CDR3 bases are TGTGCCAGCAGTGGACAGGGGGCAGGGAACACCGGGGAGCTGTTTTTT.

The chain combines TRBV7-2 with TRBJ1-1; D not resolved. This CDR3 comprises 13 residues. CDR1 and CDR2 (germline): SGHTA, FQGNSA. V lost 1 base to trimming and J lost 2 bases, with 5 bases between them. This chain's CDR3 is CASSLVENTEAFF. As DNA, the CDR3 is TGTGCCAGCAGCTTAGTAGAAAACACTGAAGCTTTCTTT.

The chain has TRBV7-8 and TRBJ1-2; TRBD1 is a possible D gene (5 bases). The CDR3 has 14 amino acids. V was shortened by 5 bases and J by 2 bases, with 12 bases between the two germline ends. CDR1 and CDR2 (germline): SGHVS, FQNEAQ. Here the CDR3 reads CASSRDSLNYGYTF. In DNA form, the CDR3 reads TGTGCCAGCAGCCGAGACAGCCTCAACTATGGCTACACCTTC.

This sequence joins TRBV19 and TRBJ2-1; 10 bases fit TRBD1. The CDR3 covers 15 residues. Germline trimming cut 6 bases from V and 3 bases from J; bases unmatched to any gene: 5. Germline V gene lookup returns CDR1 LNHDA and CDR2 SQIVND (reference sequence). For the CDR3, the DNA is TGTGCCAGTAGGAGCCGGACAGGGGGCTACAATGAGCAGTTCTTC. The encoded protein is CASRSRTGGYNEQFF. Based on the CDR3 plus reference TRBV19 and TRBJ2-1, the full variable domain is DGGITQSPKYLFRKEGQNVTLSCEQNLNHDAMYWYRQDPGQGLRLIYYSQIVNDFQKGDIAEGYSVSREKKESFPLTVTSAQKNPTAFYLCASRSRTGGYNEQFFGPGTRLTVL.

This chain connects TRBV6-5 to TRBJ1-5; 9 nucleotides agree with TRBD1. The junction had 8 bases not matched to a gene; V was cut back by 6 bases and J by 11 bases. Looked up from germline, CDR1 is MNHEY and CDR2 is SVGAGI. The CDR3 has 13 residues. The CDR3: CASRSGQGGSQHF. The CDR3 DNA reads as TGTGCCAGCAGGTCGGGACAGGGAGGGTCCCAGCATTTT.

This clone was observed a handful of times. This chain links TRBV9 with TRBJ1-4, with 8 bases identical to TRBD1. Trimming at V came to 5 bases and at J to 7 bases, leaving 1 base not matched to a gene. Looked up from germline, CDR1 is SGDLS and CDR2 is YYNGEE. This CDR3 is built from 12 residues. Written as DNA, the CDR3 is TGTGCCAGCAGGGGGACAGGTGAAAAACTGTTTTTT. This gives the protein CASRGTGEKLFF.

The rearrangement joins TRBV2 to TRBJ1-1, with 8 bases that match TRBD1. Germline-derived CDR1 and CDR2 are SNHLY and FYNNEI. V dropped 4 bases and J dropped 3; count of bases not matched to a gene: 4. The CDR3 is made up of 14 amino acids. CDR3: CASSGTGMYTEAFF. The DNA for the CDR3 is TGTGCCAGCAGTGGGACAGGGATGTACACTGAAGCTTTCTTT.

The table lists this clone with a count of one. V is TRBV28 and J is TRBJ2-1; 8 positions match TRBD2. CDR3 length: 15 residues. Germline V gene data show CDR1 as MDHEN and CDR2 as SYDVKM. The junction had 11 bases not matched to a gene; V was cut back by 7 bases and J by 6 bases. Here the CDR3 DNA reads TGTGCCAGCAAAACTAGCGGTATCCTTGGCAATGAGCAGTTCTTC. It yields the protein CASKTSGILGNEQFF.

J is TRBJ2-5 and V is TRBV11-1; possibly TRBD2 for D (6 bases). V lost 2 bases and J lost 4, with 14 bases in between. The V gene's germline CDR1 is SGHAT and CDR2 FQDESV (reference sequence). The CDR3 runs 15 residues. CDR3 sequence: CASSLRFSGVETQYF. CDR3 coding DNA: TGTGCCAGCAGCTTAAGATTCTCGGGAGTAGAGACCCAGTACTTC.

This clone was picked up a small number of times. In DNA, the CDR3 is TGCAGCGTCTACAGGGGGGGCACTGAAGCTTTCTTT. This translates into CSVYRGGTEAFF. The V call is TRBV29-1, the J call TRBJ1-1, with 8 positions matching TRBD1. The length of the CDR3 is 12 residues. V gave up 6 bases and J gave up 4 bases; unmatched junction bases: 4. Germline CDR1 and CDR2: SQVTM and ANQGSEA.

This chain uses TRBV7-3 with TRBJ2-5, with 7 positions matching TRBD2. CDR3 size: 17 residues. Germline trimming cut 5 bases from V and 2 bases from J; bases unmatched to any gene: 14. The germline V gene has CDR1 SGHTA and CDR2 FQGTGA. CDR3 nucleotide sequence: TGTGCCAGCAGCCCCGGTGGCGGGAGAGGGGAACAAGAGACCCAGTACTTC. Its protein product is CASSPGGGRGEQETQYF.

The CDR3 DNA follows: TGTGCCAGCAGCCCTGGGACTAGCGGGGGCCGGAGCTACGAGCAGTACTTC. It is translated as CASSPGTSGGRSYEQYF. The chain is built from TRBV11-3 and TRBJ2-7; the match to TRBD2 covers 14 bases. Germline-derived CDR1 and CDR2 are SGHNT and YENEEA. Trimming removed 5 bases from V and 3 bases from J; junction bases left unmatched: 9. This CDR3 has 17 residues.

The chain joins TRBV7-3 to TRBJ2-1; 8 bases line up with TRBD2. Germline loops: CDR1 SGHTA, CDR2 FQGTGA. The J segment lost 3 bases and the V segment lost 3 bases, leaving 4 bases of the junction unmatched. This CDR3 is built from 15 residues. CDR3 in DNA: TGTGCCAGCAGCTTGGTAGCGGGAAGCTACAATGAGCAGTTCTTC. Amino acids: CASSLVAGSYNEQFF.

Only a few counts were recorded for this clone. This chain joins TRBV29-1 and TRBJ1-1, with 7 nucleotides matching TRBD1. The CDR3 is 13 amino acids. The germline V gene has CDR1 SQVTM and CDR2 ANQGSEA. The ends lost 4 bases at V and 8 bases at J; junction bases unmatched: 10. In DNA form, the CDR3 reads TGCAGCGTTGCAATATCAGGGGGTAGGGAAGCTTTCTTT. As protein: CSVAISGGREAFF. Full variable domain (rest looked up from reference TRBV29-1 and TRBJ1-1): SAVISQKPSRDICQRGTSLTIQCQVDSQVTMMFWYRQQPGQSLTLIATANQGSEATYESGFVIDKFPISRPNLTFSTLTVSNMSPEDSSIYLCSVAISGGREAFFGQGTRLTVV.

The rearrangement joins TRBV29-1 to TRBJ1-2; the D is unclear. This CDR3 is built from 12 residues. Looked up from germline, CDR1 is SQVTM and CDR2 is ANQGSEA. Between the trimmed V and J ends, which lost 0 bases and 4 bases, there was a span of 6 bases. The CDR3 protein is CSVEDRLYGYTF. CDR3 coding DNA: TGCAGCGTTGAAGACAGACTCTATGGCTACACCTTC.

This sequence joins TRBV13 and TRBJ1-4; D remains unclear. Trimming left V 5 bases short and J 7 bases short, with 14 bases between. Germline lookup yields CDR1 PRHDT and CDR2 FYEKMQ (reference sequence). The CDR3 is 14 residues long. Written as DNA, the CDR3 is TGTGCCAGCAGCCCCCGCAGGTCGAGTGAAAAACTGTTTTTT. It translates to CASSPRRSSEKLFF.

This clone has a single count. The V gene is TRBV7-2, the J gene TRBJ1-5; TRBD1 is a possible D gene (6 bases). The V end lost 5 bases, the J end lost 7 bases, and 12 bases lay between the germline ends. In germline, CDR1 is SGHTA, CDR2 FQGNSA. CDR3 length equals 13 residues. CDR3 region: CASSLRQAQPQHF. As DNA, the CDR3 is TGTGCCAGCAGCCTGAGACAGGCCCAGCCCCAGCATTTT.

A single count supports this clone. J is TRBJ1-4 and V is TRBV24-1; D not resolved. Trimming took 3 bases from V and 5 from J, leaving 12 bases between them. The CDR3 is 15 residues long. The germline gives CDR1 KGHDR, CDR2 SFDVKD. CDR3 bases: TGTGCCACCAGTGATCCTCGGGAGCACAATGAAAAACTGTTTTTT. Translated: CATSDPREHNEKLFF.

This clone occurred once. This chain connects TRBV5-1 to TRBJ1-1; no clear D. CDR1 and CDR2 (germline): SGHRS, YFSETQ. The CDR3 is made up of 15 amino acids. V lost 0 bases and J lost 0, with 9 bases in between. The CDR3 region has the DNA TGCGCCAGCAGCTTGGAGCGGGTCCTGAACACTGAAGCTTTCTTT. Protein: CASSLERVLNTEAFF.

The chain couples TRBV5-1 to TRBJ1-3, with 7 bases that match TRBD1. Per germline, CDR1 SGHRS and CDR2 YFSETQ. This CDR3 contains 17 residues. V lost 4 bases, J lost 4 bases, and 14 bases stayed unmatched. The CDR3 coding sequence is TGCGCCAGCAGCCTTCCCCTTACAGGGGCGACAGGAAACACCATATATTTT. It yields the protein CASSLPLTGATGNTIYF.

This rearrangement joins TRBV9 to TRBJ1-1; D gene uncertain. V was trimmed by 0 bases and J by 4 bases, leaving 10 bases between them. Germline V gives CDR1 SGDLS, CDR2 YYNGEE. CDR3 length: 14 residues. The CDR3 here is CASSVDSRSTEAFF. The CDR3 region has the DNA TGTGCCAGCAGCGTAGACAGTCGTTCCACTGAAGCTTTCTTT. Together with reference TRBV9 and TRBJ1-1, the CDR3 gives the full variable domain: DSGVTQTPKHLITATGQRVTLRCSPRSGDLSVYWYQQSLDQGLQFLIQYYNGEERAKGNILERFSAQQFPDLHSELNLSSLELGDSALYFCASSVDSRSTEAFFGQGTRLTVV.